The sequence of this T cell receptor beta chain was determined in a study of graft-versus-host responses after intestinal transplantation. General study findings and limits: Individuals who had graft-donor T cell macrochimerism had allografts that showed high graft-versus-host to host-versus-graft clonal ratios.

Co-plating was performed using about 200,000 CFSE-labeled responder cells and about 200,000 irradiated, violet-dye-labeled stimulator cells. Proliferating CFSE-low CD3+CD4+ and CD3+CD8+ responders were sorted after the reaction. The table came from immunoSEQ multiplex PCR; TCRdb's copy has only in-frame clones and leaves some out. The sample holds tens of thousands of clones, just under 45% seen once. Germline V gives CDR1 SGHTA, CDR2 FQGNSA. The V and J ends lost 3 bases and 2 bases respectively, with 14 bases between them. The CDR3 extends over 15 amino acids. Sequenced here: alloreactive CD8+ T cells from a mixed lymphocyte reaction culture, sampled before transplantation. Subset described: CFSE-low proliferating T cells sorted from approximately six-day pre-transplant mixed lymphocyte reaction (GvH or HvG direction). The receptor comes from a human patient who was an organ donor for intestinal transplantation. The chain joins TRBV7-2 to TRBJ2-7; no clear D. CDR3 region: CASSFGSSSTYEQYF. CDR3 DNA sequence: TGTGCCAGCAGCTTCGGGTCGAGCAGTACCTACGAGCAGTACTTC.